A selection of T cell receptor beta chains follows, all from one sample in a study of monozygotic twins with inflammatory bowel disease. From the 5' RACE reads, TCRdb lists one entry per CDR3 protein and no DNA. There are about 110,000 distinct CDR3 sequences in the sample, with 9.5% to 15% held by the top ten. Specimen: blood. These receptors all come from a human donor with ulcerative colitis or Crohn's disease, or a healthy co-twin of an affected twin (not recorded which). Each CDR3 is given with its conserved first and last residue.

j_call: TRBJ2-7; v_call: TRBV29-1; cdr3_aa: CSVVGDFSYEQYF
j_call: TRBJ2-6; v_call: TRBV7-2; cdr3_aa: CASSLGGGGGANVLTF
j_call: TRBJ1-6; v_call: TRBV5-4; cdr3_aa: CASSSGTDDSPLHF
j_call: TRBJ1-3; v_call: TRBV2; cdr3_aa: CASSPRSSGNTIYF
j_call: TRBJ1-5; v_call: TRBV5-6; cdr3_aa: CASSLARTLNQPQHF
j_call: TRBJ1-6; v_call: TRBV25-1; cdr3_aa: CASSEQNNSPLHF
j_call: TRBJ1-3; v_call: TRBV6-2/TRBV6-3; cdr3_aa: CASSYSEFSGNTIYF
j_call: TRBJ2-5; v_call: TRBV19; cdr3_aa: CASKARGLRQETQYF
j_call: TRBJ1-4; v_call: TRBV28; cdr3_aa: CASLTASSNEKLFF
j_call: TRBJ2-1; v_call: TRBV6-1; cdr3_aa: CASSLGTGIHEQFF
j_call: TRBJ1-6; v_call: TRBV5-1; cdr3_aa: CASRRGVSDSPLLF
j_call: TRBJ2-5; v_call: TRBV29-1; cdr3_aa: CSVATSAETQYF
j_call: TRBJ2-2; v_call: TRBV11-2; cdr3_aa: CASSQNRGTGELFF
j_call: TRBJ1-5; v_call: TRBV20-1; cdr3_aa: CSASSGYQGNQPQHF
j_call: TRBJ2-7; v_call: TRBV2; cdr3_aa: CASSDITTDQNYEQYF
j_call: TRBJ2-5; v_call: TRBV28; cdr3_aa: CASSLPREETQYF
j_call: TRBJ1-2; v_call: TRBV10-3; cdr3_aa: CAISESALIGNGYTF
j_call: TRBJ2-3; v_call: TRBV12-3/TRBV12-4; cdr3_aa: CASSPGPTRSGTDTQYF
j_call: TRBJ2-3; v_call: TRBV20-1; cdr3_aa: CSARGTGDTDTQYF
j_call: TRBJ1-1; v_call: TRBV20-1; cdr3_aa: CSASLPGSSKSEAFF
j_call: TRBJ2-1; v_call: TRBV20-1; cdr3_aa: CSAPGTRFYDEQFF
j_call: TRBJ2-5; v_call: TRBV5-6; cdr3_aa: CASRTGPGETQYF
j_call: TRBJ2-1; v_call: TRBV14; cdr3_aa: CASSCEASLAGAYNEQFF
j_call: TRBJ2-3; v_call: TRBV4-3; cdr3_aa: CASSHHRQGLKNTQYF
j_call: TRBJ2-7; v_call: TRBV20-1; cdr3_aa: CSAPNREGAAEQYF
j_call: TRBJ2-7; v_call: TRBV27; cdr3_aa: CASSWGVTYEQYF
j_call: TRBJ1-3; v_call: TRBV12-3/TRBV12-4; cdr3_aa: CASSLRPPEGNTIYF